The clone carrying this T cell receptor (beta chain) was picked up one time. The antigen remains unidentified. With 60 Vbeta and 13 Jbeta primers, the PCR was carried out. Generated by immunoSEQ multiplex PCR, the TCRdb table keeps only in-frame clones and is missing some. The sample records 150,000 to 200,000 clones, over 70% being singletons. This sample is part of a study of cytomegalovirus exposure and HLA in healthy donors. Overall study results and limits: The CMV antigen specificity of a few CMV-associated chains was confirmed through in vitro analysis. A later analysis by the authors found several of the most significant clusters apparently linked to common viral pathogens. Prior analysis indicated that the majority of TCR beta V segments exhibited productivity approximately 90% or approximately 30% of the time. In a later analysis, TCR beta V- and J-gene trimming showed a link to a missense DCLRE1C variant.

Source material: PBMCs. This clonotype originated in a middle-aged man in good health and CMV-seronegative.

The CDR3: CSVGQGESYGYTF. The CDR3 DNA sequence: TGCAGCGTTGGCCAGGGTGAAAGCTATGGCTACACCTTC. The chain has TRBV29-1 and TRBJ1-2, with a tentative D call TRBD1 (5 bases). Germline V gene lookup returns CDR1 SQVTM and CDR2 ANQGSEA. Trimming cost V 4 bases and J 4 bases, with 13 bases left between them. CDR3 length: 13 residues.